This T cell receptor (beta chain) was observed in a study of human T cells and chemical hapten exposure. The wider study: Small discrepancies in pooled library volume mainly accounted for the varying TCR yields per sample.

The table lists this clonotype with many counts. Its antigen remains unidentified. Overall study findings and caveats: High-frequency TCRs, those above 1 in 1000, stayed the same after DPC sensitization.

The germline gives CDR1 ENHRY, CDR2 SYGVKD. The V and J ends lost 7 bases and 2 bases, in that order; junction bases with no gene match: 8. The CDR3 is made up of 15 amino acids. As the library was built, unique molecular identifiers were attached to individual cDNA molecules. Authors' processing steps: Sampled TCR counts reached a median of 95,638 per sample, with values ranging from roughly 20,000 to 750,000. TCRdb reprocessed the RACE reads via MiXCR and lists one record per CDR3 protein. TCRdb, not the authors, supplied the V and J calls. The sample holds approximately 33,000 distinct CDR3 sequences, 6.5% to 8.5% seen once. Time point meaning: healthy volunteer bleed at 2 weeks. Extraction of total RNA was performed on unfractionated whole blood.

The source of this sequence is a human donor in good health. Some clones in this sample may be carry-over from other donors' samples. This chain uses TRBV10-3 with TRBJ2-1; TRBD2 matches at 7 bases. Input material: whole blood. CDR3 region: CAITTGSGAYNEQFF. The CDR3 bases are TGTGCCATCACCACCGGGAGCGGGGCCTACAATGAGCAGTTCTTC.